A single TCR beta chain is shown here with its context. What it binds is unknown. This entry belongs to a study of T-cell reconstitution after alpha-beta-depleted transplantation in children. The CDR3 totals 15 residues. Per the germline V gene, CDR1 is SGHVS and CDR2 is FQNEAQ. With V trimmed by 6 bases and J by 9 bases, 11 bases remained unmatched. General study points: Two months or so post-transplant, alpha-beta T cells reportedly derived from several hundred expanded graft clones. From newly produced T cells came most of the T-cell counts and diversity one year after transplant.

Preparation of the TCRbeta library used unique molecular identifiers. TCRdb ran MiXCR on the PCR reads and lists one entry per CDR3 protein. The sample yields hundreds of thousands of distinct CDR3 sequences, under 30% seen once. The origin of this receptor is a female patient aged 2-10 years who had a stem cell transplant for congenital amegakaryocytic thrombocytopenia, so the T cells may come from the graft donor. The rearrangement joins TRBV7-8 to TRBJ2-1; 10 positions match TRBD2. Here the sequenced sample was PBMCs, mostly from graft donor cells, taken 360 days after TCRalphabeta/CD19-depleted stem cell transplant. CDR3 bases: TGTGCCAGCAGGCCAACTAGCGGGGCCTTCGGTGAGCAGTTCTTC. Translation gives CASRPTSGAFGEQFF. Filled out from reference TRBV7-8 and TRBJ2-1, the complete variable domain reads GAGVSQSPRYKVAKRGQDVALRCDPISGHVSLFWYQQALGQGPEFLTYFQNEAQLDKSGLPSDRFFAERPEGSVSTLKIQRTQQEDSAVYLCASRPTSGAFGEQFFGPGTRLTVL.